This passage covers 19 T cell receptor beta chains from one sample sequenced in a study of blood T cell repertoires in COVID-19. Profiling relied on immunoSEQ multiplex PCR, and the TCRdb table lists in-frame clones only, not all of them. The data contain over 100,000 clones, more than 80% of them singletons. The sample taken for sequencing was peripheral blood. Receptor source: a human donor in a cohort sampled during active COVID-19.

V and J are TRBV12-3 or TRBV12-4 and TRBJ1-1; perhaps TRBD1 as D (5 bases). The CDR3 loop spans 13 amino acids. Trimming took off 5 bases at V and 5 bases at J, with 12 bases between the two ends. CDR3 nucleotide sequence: TGTGCCAGCAGTCGGGGGGGGAGGACTGAAGCTTTCTTT. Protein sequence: CASSRGGRTEAFF.

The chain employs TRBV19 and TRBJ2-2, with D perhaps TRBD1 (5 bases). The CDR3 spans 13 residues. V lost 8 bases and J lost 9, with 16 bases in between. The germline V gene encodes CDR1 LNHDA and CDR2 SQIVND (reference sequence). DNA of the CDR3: TGTGCCAGTTCGACACAGGTACAATGGGAGCTGTTTTTT. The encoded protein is CASSTQVQWELFF. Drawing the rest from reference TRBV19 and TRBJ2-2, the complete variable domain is DGGITQSPKYLFRKEGQNVTLSCEQNLNHDAMYWYRQDPGQGLRLIYYSQIVNDFQKGDIAEGYSVSREKKESFPLTVTSAQKNPTAFYLCASSTQVQWELFFGEGSRLTVL.

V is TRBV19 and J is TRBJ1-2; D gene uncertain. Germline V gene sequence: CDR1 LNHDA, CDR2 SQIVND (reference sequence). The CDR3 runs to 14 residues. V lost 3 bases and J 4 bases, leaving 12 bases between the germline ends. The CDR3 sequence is CASSILLSVYGYTF. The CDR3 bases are TGTGCCAGTAGTATTCTTCTTTCGGTCTATGGCTACACCTTC. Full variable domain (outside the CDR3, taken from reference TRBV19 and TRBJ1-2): DGGITQSPKYLFRKEGQNVTLSCEQNLNHDAMYWYRQDPGQGLRLIYYSQIVNDFQKGDIAEGYSVSREKKESFPLTVTSAQKNPTAFYLCASSILLSVYGYTFGSGTRLTVV.

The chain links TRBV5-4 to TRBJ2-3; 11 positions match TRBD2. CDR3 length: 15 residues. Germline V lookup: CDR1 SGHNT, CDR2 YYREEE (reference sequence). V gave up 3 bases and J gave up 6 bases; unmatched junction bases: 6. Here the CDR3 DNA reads TGTGCCAGCAGCTCCGTAGCGGGGGGGGCGGATACGCAGTATTTT. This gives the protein CASSSVAGGADTQYF.

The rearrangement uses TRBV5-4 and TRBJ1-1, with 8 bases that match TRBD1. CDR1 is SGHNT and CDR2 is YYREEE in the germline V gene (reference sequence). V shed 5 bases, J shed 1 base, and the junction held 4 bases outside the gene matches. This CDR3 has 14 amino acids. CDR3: CASRSDRANTEAFF. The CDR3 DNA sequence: TGTGCCAGCAGATCGGACAGGGCGAACACTGAAGCTTTCTTT.

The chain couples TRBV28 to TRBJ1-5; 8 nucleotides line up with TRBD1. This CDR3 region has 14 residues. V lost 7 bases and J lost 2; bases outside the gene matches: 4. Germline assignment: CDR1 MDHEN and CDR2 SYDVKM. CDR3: CASTPGQGNQPQHF. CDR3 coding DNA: TGTGCCAGCACCCCGGGACAGGGCAATCAGCCCCAGCATTTT.

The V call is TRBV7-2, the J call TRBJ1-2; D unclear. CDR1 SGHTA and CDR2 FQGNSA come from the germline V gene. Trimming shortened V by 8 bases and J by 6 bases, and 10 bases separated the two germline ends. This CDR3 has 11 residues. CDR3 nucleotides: TGTGCCAGCCGTACGGAGCATGGCTACACCTTC. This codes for CASRTEHGYTF.

The CDR3 region has the DNA TGTGCCAGCAGTTTACTCCCAGGTTCCAACACTGAAGCTTTCTTT. This codes for CASSLLPGSNTEAFF. V gene TRBV28 combines with J gene TRBJ1-1; no clear D gene. CDR1 and CDR2 from the germline V gene are MDHEN and SYDVKM. V gave up 2 bases and J gave up 2 bases, with 12 bases separating them. The CDR3 spans 15 residues.

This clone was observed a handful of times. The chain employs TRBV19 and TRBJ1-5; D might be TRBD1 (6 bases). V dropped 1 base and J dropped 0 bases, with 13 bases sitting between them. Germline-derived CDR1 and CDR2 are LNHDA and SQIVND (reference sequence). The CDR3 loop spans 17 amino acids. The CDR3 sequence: CASSIGGQRYSNQPQHF. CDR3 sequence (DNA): TGTGCCAGTAGTATAGGCGGACAGCGATATAGCAATCAGCCCCAGCATTTT.

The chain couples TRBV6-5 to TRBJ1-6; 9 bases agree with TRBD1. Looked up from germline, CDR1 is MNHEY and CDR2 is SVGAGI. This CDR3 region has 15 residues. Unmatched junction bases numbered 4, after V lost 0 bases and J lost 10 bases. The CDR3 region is CASSYSGQGKSPLHF. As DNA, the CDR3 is TGTGCCAGCAGTTACTCTGGACAGGGGAAGTCACCCCTCCACTTT.

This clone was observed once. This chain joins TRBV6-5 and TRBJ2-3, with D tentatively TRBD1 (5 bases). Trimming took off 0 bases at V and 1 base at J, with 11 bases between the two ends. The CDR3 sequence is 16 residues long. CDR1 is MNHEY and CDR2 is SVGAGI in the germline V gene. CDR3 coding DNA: TGTGCCAGCAGTTACTCGCCGGGCAGGGGCACAGATACGCAGTATTTT. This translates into CASSYSPGRGTDTQYF.

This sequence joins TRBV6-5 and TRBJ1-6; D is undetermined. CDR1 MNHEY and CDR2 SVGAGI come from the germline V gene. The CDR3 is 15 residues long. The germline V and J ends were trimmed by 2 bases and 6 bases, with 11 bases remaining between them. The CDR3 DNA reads TGTGCCAGCAGTTACGTACGAATCGGTAATTCACCCCTCCACTTT. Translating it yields CASSYVRIGNSPLHF.

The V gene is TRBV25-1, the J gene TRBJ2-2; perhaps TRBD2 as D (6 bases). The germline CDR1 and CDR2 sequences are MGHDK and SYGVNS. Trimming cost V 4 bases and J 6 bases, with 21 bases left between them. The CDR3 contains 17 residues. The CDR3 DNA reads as TGTGCCAGCAGTGCCATCCCGGCGGGATTTCGGGCCGGGGAGCTGTTTTTT. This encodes CASSAIPAGFRAGELFF.

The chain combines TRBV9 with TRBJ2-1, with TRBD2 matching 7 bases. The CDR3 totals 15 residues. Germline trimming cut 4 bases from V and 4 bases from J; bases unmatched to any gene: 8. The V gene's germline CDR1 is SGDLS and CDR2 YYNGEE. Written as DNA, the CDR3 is TGTGCCAGCAGCCCGCGACTAGCTGGTTACAATGAGCAGTTCTTC. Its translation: CASSPRLAGYNEQFF. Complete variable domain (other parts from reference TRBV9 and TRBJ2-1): DSGVTQTPKHLITATGQRVTLRCSPRSGDLSVYWYQQSLDQGLQFLIQYYNGEERAKGNILERFSAQQFPDLHSELNLSSLELGDSALYFCASSPRLAGYNEQFFGPGTRLTVL.

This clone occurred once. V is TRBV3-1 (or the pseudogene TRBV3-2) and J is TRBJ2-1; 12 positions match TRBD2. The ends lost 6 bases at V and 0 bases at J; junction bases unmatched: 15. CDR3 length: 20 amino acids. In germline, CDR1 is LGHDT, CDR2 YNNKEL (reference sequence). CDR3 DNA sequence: TGTGCCAGCAGTGGACTAGCGGGACTTTTATTTAGCAGCTCCTACAATGAGCAGTTCTTC. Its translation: CASSGLAGLLFSSSYNEQFF.

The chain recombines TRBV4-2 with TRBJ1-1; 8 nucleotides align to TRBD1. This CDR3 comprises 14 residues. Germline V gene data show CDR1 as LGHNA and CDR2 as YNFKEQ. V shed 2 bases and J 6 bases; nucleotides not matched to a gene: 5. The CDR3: CASSQTDRAAEAFF. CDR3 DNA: TGTGCCAGCAGCCAAACGGACAGGGCGGCTGAAGCTTTCTTT.

Written as DNA, the CDR3 is TGCGCCAGCAGCTTGGGACAGGGGGGCCGTGGCGCTTTCTTT. It codes for CASSLGQGGRGAFF. The V and J genes are TRBV5-1 and TRBJ1-1; 9 bases align to TRBD1. Germline CDR1 and CDR2: SGHRS and YFSETQ. V lost 0 bases and J lost 11; bases outside the gene matches: 8. The CDR3 is made up of 14 amino acids.

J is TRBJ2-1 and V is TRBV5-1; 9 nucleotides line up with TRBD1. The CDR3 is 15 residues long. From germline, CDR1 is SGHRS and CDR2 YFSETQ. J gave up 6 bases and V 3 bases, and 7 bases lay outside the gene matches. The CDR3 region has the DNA TGCGCCAGCAGCTCCGGACAGGGGCGCGTCAATGAGCAGTTCTTC. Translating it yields CASSSGQGRVNEQFF.

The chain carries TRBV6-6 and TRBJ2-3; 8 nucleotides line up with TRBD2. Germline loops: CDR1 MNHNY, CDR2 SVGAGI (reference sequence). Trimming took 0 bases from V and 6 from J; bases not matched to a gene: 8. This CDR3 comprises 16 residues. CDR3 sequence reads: CASSYSNGGGMDTQYF. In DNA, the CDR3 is TGTGCCAGCAGTTACTCAAACGGGGGGGGTATGGATACGCAGTATTTT.